The 8 T cell receptor beta chains below come from one sample, sequenced in a study of vaccination effects on CD4 cells after COVID-19. These TCRs are of unknown antigen specificity. CD4+ T cells specific for antigen were expanded with viral peptide pools by the ViraFEST assay before sequencing. Isolating CD4+ T cells followed approximately nine days of culture. All study participants received two doses of BNT162b2 or mRNA-1273 vaccine. The method was immunoSEQ multiplex PCR; TCRdb's version includes in-frame clones alone and lacks a portion of them. The table has tens of thousands of clones, about 80% seen once; the top ten hold 0.95% to 1.5%. The source was CD4+ T cells from PBMCs cultured with HCoV-229E spike peptides, collected after COVID-19 vaccination. Receptors originate from a human donor who received a COVID-19 vaccine.

V is TRBV5-1 and J is TRBJ1-2; maybe TRBD1 (5 bases). The germline V and J ends were trimmed by 0 bases and 7 bases, with 13 bases remaining between them. CDR3 length equals 14 residues. Germline CDR1 reads SGHRS; CDR2 reads YFSETQ. This CDR3 is CASSLEAGWSGYTF. The CDR3 coding sequence is TGCGCCAGCAGCTTGGAGGCAGGGTGGTCTGGCTACACCTTC.

V gene TRBV2 combines with J gene TRBJ1-6; 9 bases line up with TRBD1. V was clipped by 9 bases and J by 12 bases; unmatched bases: 12. Germline lookup yields CDR1 SNHLY and CDR2 FYNNEI. The CDR3 has 14 residues. CDR3 bases: TGTGCCAGTATCAGGACAGGGGCAGGAGGACCCCTCCACTTT. Amino acids: CASIRTGAGGPLHF.

V usage is TRBV4-1 and J usage is TRBJ1-5; D may be TRBD1 (5 bases). V was shortened by 0 bases and J by 0 bases, with 12 bases between the two germline ends. The CDR3 loop spans 17 amino acids. From germline, CDR1 is MGHRA and CDR2 YSYEKL. This CDR3 is CASSQEGGGFSNQPQHF. The DNA of the CDR3 is TGCGCCAGCAGCCAAGAGGGGGGGGGTTTTAGCAATCAGCCCCAGCATTTT.

This sequence joins TRBV6-6 and TRBJ2-2; D not resolved. The germline CDR1 and CDR2 sequences are MNHNY and SVGAGI (reference sequence). This CDR3 has 15 amino acids. Deletions cut 2 bases from V and 6 bases from J, with 13 bases between. CDR3 region: CASSYLYVDAGELFF. The DNA for the CDR3 is TGTGCCAGCAGTTACCTTTACGTAGATGCCGGGGAGCTGTTTTTT.

CDR3 in DNA: TGTGCCAGCAGCTCGGGACGGATCACAGATACGCAGTATTTT. This encodes CASSSGRITDTQYF. The chain is built from TRBV11-3 and TRBJ2-3, with D tentatively TRBD1 or TRBD2 (5 bases each). Between the trimmed V and J ends, which lost 4 bases and 2 bases, there was a span of 10 bases. The CDR3 consists of 14 residues. Per germline, CDR1 SGHNT and CDR2 YENEEA.

The chain links TRBV5-4 to TRBJ2-4; a weak D match, TRBD2 (7 bases). The germline gives CDR1 SGHNT, CDR2 YYREEE (reference sequence). V was shortened by 4 bases and J by 0 bases, with 14 bases between the two germline ends. The CDR3 runs 16 residues. The CDR3 here is CASSRGADLAKNIQYF. The DNA for the CDR3 is TGTGCCAGCAGCCGGGGGGCGGATCTAGCCAAAAACATTCAGTACTTC.

This clone was counted a single time. The chain is built from TRBV29-1 and TRBJ1-1, with D possibly being TRBD1 (5 bases). Germline V gene sequence: CDR1 SQVTM, CDR2 ANQGSEA. The CDR3 length is 14 residues. The V end lost 6 bases, the J end lost 1 base, and 15 bases lay between the germline ends. CDR3 bases: TGCAGCGTAAATGGGGGAAGGGGGAACACTGAAGCTTTCTTT. Protein: CSVNGGRGNTEAFF. Filled out from reference TRBV29-1 and TRBJ1-1, the complete variable domain reads SAVISQKPSRDICQRGTSLTIQCQVDSQVTMMFWYRQQPGQSLTLIATANQGSEATYESGFVIDKFPISRPNLTFSTLTVSNMSPEDSSIYLCSVNGGRGNTEAFFGQGTRLTVV.

V and J are TRBV11-2 and TRBJ1-6, with unresolved D. Germline loops: CDR1 SGHAT, CDR2 FQNNGV. Trimming removed 5 bases at V and 0 bases at J, with 17 bases between. The CDR3 consists of 18 residues. This CDR3 is CASSALLGESSYNSPLHF. For the CDR3, the DNA is TGTGCCAGCAGCGCTCTTTTGGGCGAGAGCTCCTATAATTCACCCCTCCACTTT.